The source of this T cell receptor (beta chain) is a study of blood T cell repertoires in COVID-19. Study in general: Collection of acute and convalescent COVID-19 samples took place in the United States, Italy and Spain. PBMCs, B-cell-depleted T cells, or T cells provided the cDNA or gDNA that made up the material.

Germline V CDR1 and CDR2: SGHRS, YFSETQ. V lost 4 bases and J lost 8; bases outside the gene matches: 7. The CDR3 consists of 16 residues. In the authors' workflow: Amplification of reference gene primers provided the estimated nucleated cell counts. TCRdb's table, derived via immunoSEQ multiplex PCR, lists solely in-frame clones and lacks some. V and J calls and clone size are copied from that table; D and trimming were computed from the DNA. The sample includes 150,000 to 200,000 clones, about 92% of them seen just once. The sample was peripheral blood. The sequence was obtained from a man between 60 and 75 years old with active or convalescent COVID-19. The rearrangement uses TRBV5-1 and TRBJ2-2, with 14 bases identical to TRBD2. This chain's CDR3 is CASSGTSGRSLGELFF. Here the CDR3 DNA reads TGCGCCAGCAGCGGGACTAGCGGGAGATCACTTGGGGAGCTGTTTTTT.